Below, one T cell receptor (beta chain) is given with its context. What this receptor recognizes is not known. The germline gene is not matched at one end of the junction; a read error may be the cause. The sample comes from a study of metastatic and nonmetastatic thyroid tumors (dated by TCRdb to between 2020 and 2021). Background for the entire study: Repertoires were compared across peripheral blood and tumor or nodule tissue samples from malignant and benign thyroid patients.

Before undergoing thyroid surgery, none of the patients had been given any kind of treatment. The study retrospectively analysed patient clinical samples collected from 2012 to 2018 using T-cell receptor beta sequencing. Library method: PCR. Sequencing was carried out with an Illumina HiSeq 4000. High-throughput sequencing was used to profile the CDR3 region of the TCR beta-chain in every patient. As for the original processing: Drawing on CDR3 differences between clinicopathological groups, the researchers built a classifier meant to tell apart patients with distant-metastatic papillary thyroid cancer. The Shannon index was used to assess repertoire diversity, and the Morisita-Horn index was used to assess tumor-blood repertoire similarity. TCRdb reprocessing: public reads trimmed at Q25 with fastp, clones called with MiXCR, in-frame beta chains kept. The V and J calls were not made by the authors but by TCRdb's processing. The sample yields over 25,000 clones; under 15% were counted once. The top ten clones comprise more than 3% of the sample.

Study-wide conclusions, independent of this receptor: TCR beta diversity was reported as significantly higher in malignant tumors than in benign nodules, in both blood and tumor samples.

This TCR was sampled from a female donor with papillary thyroid cancer or a benign thyroid nodule (not recorded which). Some clones in this sample may be carry-over from other donors' samples. Sequenced material: blood.

The CDR3 region: CASATPSSGTGRDF. DNA sequence: TGTGCCAGCGCTACTCCGTCCTCCGGGACAGGGCGGGACTTC. The chain links TRBV28 with TRBJ2-7; TRBD1 lines up with 9 middle nucleotides. Its CDR3 holds 14 amino acids, cysteine through phenylalanine. Left in the record is the CDR3 DNA by itself, 42 bases read in frame from the first base. For CDR1 and CDR2, the germline V gene lists MDHEN and SYDVKM.